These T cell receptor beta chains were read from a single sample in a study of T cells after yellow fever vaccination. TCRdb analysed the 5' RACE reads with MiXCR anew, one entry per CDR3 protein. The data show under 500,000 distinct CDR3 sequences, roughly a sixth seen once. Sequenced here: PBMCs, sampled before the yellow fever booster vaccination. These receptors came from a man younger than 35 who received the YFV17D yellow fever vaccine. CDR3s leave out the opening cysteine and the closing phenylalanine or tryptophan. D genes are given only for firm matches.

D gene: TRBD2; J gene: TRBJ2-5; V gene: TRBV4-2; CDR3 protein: ASSQDGTSGGRETQY
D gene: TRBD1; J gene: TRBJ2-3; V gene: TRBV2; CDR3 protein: ASIFPGQGASDTQY
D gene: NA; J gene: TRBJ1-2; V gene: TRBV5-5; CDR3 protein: ASSGASGTENGYT
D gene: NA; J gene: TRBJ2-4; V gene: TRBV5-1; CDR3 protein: ASSPRPLGNIQY
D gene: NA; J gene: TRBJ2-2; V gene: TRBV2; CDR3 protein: ASSAGPGSTGELF
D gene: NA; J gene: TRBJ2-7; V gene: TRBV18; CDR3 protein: ASSPSDGGLEY
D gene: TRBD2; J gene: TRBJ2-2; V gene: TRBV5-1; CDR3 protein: ASRRERGTNTGELF
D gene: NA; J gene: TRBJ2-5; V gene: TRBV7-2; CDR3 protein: ASSSRAEETQY
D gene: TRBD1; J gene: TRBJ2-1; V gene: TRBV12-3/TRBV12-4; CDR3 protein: ASSKTGGSSNEQF
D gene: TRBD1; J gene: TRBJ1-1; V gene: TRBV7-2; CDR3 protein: ASSLVGQGWGEAF
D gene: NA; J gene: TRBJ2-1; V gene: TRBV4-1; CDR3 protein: ASSPTGSPQGEQF
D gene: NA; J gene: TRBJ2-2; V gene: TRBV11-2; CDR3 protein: ASSIRTPAGELF
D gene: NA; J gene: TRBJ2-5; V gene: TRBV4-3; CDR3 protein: ASSQDGMPQETQY
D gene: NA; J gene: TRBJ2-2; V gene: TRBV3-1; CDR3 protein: ASSQFNTGELF
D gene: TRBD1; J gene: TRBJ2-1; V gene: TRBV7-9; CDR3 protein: ASSLPTGGGYNEQF
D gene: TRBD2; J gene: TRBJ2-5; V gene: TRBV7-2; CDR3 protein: ASSPIGLAGRETQY
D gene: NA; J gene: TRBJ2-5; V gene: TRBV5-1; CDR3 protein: ASSFRARKETQY
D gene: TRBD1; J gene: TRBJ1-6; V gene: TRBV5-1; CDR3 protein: ASSSYPGTGDSPLH
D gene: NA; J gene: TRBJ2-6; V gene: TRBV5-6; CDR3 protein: ASSPGPNVLT
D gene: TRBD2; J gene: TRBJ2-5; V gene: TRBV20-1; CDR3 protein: SARLTSGGQETQY
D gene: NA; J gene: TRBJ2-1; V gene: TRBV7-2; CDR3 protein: ASSFGTVGEQF
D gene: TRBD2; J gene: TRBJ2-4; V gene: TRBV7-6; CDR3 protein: ASSEGLAGVAKNIQY
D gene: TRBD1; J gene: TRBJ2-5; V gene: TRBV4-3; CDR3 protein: ASSQDRDPGRTQY
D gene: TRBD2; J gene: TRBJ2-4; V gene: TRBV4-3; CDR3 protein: ASSHGRGTGGDIQY
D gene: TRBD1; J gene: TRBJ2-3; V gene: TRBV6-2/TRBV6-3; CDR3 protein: ASSFGQGADTQY
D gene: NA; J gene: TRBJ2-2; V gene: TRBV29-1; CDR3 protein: SVVPAGTRNTGELF
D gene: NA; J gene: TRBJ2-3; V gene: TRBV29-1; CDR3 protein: SVEDLAANPGLSTDTQY
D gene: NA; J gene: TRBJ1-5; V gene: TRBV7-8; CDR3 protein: ASSLWEQTNQPQH
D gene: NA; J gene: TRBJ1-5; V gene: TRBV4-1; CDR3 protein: ASSQGRREGRNQPQH
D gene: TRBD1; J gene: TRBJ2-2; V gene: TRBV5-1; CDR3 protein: ASSPGTGASGELF
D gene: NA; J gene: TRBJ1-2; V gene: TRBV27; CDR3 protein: ASSHQDLDGYT
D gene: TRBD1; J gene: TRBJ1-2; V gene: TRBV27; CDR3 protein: ASSLRGGDYT
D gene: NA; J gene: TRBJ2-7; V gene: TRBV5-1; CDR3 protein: ASSRGPAAGEQY
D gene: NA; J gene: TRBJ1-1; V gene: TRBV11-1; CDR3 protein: ASSATGGRTEAF
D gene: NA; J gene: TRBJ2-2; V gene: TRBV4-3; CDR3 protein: ASSQGTAANTGELF
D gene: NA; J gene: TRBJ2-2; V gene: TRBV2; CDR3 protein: ASSSPSSMAGELF
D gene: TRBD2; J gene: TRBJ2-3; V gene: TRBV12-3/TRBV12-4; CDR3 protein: ASSFLADGADTQY
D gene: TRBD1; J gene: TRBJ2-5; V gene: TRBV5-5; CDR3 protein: ASSLITGASGETQY
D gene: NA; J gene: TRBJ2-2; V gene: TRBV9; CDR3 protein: ASSVSGTNTGELF
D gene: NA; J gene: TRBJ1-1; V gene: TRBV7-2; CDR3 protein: ASNLDTRNTEAF
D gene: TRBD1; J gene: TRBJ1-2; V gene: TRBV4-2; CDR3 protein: ASSQGRGLGYGYT
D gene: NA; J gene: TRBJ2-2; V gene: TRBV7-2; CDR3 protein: ASSFGGETGELF
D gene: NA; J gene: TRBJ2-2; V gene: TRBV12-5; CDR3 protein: ASGFLLGRTSNTGELF
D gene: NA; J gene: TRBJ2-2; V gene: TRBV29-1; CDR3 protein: SVALSTGELF
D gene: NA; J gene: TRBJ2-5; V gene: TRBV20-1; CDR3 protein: SASSGGDSSGETQY
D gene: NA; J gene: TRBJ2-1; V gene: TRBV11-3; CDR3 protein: ASSLDQGEQF
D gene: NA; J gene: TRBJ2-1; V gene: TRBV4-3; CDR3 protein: ASSVTGRAEQF
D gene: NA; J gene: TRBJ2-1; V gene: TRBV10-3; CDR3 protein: AISDRGAYNEQF
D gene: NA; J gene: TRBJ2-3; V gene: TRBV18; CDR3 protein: ASSPFPQSDTQY
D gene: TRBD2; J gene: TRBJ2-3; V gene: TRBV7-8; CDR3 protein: ASSSRGGGDTQY
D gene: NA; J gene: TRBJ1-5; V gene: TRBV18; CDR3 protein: ASSTDSDRNQPQH
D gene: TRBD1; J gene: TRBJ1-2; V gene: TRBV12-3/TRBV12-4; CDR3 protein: ASSERTRTGYHGYT
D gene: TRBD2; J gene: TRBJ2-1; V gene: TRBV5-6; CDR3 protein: ASSPSQLTSGPLSSYNEQF